What follows are 9 T cell receptor beta chains derived from one specimen sequenced in a study of blood T cell repertoires in COVID-19. Libraries were prepared by immunoSEQ multiplex PCR; TCRdb keeps only in-frame clonotypes and omits some of them. This sample has fewer than 70,000 clones, with around 84% found just once. Sequenced sample: peripheral blood. The source of these receptors is a woman aged 55-75 years with acute or convalescent COVID-19.

This sequence joins TRBV14 and TRBJ1-2, with 9 bases aligning to TRBD1. The CDR3 consists of 17 residues. Unmatched junction bases numbered 8, after V lost 1 base and J lost 2 bases. CDR1 and CDR2 (germline): SGHDN, FVKESK. The CDR3 reads CASSQGVRTGENYGYTF. The CDR3 DNA reads TGTGCCAGCAGCCAAGGGGTCCGGACAGGGGAAAACTATGGCTACACCTTC.

CDR3 protein: CASSEGQGRGSYGYTF. The CDR3 DNA reads TGTGCCAGCAGTGAGGGACAGGGAAGAGGGTCCTATGGCTACACCTTC. The chain combines TRBV6-4 with TRBJ1-2, with 9 bases aligning to TRBD1. The CDR3 length is 16 residues. Germline V gives CDR1 MRHNA, CDR2 SNTAGT. J lost 4 bases, V lost 3 bases, and 9 bases had no gene match.

This clone appeared a single time. The chain is built from TRBV14 and TRBJ1-4, with a weak D call TRBD1 (6 bases). The V and J ends lost 5 bases and 8 bases respectively, with 9 bases between them. CDR1 and CDR2 from the germline V gene are SGHDN and FVKESK. This CDR3 comprises 12 residues. The CDR3 spells CASSVGTEKLFF. DNA of the CDR3: TGTGCCAGCAGCGTCGGGACAGAAAAACTGTTTTTT. Full variable domain (remainder filled in from reference TRBV14 and TRBJ1-4): EAGVTQFPSHSVIEKGQTVTLRCDPISGHDNLYWYRRVMGKEIKFLLHFVKESKQDESGMPNNRFLAERTGGTYSTLKVQPAELEDSGVYFCASSVGTEKLFFGSGTQLSVL.

Of note for this clone: The junction and the germline gene differ at one end; a read error may be behind it. The chain combines TRBV27 with TRBJ1-4; 7 nucleotides match TRBD1. The CDR3 consists of 15 residues. CDR1 and CDR2 (germline): MNHEY, SMNVEV (reference sequence). The CDR3 nucleotides are TGTGCCGGCAGTCTCATGACAGGGACTAATGAAAAACTGTTTTTT. It specifies CAGSLMTGTNEKLFF.

The table lists this clone with a few counts. The chain couples TRBV7-8 to TRBJ1-3; the D is unclear. CDR1 and CDR2 (germline): SGHVS, FQNEAQ. The CDR3 spans 16 residues. The germline V and J ends were trimmed by 1 base and 0 bases, with 10 bases remaining between them. CDR3 amino acids: CASSLGRASSGNTIYF. CDR3 sequence (DNA): TGTGCCAGCAGCTTAGGGAGAGCCAGCTCTGGAAACACCATATATTTT.

The chain recombines TRBV30 with TRBJ1-1; 7 bases are shared with TRBD1. J lost 4 bases, V lost 8 bases, and 7 bases had no gene match. Looked up from germline, CDR1 is GTSNPN and CDR2 is SVGIG (reference sequence). This CDR3 comprises 12 residues. The CDR3 sequence: CAGQVDITEAFF. As DNA, the CDR3 is TGTGCCGGACAGGTGGATATCACTGAAGCTTTCTTT.

The chain links TRBV2 to TRBJ2-5; D might be TRBD2 (6 bases). This CDR3 has 15 amino acids. The germline CDR1 and CDR2 sequences are SNHLY and FYNNEI. V gave up 8 bases and J gave up 6 bases, with 22 bases separating them. This CDR3 reads CASDDGGGGKKTQYF. DNA for the CDR3: TGTGCCAGCGATGACGGGGGAGGAGGCAAGAAGACCCAGTACTTC.

A remark on this clone: A much larger clone lies a single base off, so this may be a read error. The V gene is TRBV10-2, the J gene TRBJ1-2; D is possibly TRBD1 (5 bases). The length of the CDR3 is 12 residues. Germline loops: CDR1 WSHSY, CDR2 SAAADI. The CDR3 nucleotides read TGCACCAGCAGTGAGATTCAGGGTGGCTACACCTTC. Translated: CTSSEIQGGYTF.

This clone was found once. V is TRBV5-1 and J is TRBJ1-2; D is possibly TRBD1 (6 bases). Per germline, CDR1 SGHRS and CDR2 YFSETQ. V gave up 0 bases and J gave up 2 bases, with 8 bases separating them. The CDR3 consists of 14 residues. DNA for the CDR3: TGCGCCAGCAGCTTGGAACAGGGAAACTATGGCTACACCTTC. It yields the protein CASSLEQGNYGYTF. Variable domain in full (rest from reference TRBV5-1 and TRBJ1-2): KAGVTQTPRYLIKTRGQQVTLSCSPISGHRSVSWYQQTPGQGLQFLFEYFSETQRNKGNFPGRFSGRQFSNSRSEMNVSTLELGDSALYLCASSLEQGNYGYTFGSGTRLTVV.